The T cell receptor beta chain under discussion was sequenced for a study of shared clonotypes between healthy human individuals. How the authors handled the data: Filtering of immunoSEQ junctional sequences could not match full-length read filtering. Data came from immunoSEQ multiplex PCR; TCRdb stores just in-frame clones and leaves some out. The V and J calls and clone size were taken over from that table, and D and trimming were inferred from the DNA. The sample lists more than 400,000 clones; more than 75% were seen once. V was cut by 3 bases and J by 3 bases, with 6 bases left in between. Germline loops: CDR1 LNHDA, CDR2 SQIVND (reference sequence). This CDR3 has 12 residues. Only a few counts were recorded for this clone. All of the donors resided in Nashville, Tennessee, and each was a Caucasian adult.

The V call is TRBV19, the J call TRBJ2-7; D gene uncertain. The receptor's source is a woman aged 40 to 50 in good health. Some clones in this sample may be carry-over from other donors' samples. Sequenced material: PBMCs. The CDR3 reads CASSMGSYEQYF. For the CDR3, the DNA is TGTGCCAGTAGTATGGGCAGCTACGAGCAGTACTTC.